This TCR beta chain was sequenced during a study of CD8+ T cells in alopecia areata. General observations from the study: Scalp samples also contribute reads from the resident alphabeta T cells found in normal skin. Researchers report lesional scalp, most notably alopecia totalis/universalis, outstripped normal scalp in clonality.

Details on this clone: Its antigen remains unidentified.

J was trimmed by 0 bases and V by 0 bases; bases with no gene match: 11. CDR1 is SGHVS and CDR2 is FQNEAQ in the germline V gene. The length of the CDR3 is 19 residues. PBMC-derived CD4+ and CD8+ T cells were sorted. The authors extracted RNA and reverse transcribed it into cDNA as the sequencing template. Using immunoSEQ multiplex PCR, the repertoire was profiled, and TCRdb retains in-frame clones only, with some absent. The sample lists about 150,000 clones; approximately 60% were seen once. This sequence joins TRBV7-8 and TRBJ2-1; 7 positions agree with TRBD2. The sample comprised CD8+ T cells sorted from blood. This TCR came from a human donor in good health. Here the CDR3 DNA reads TGTGCCAGCAGCTTAGCCCTCATGCTAGCGGAGAGCTCCTACAATGAGCAGTTCTTC. Amino acid sequence: CASSLALMLAESSYNEQFF.